This T cell receptor (beta chain) derives from a study of shared clonotypes between healthy human individuals. Study-wide results and limits: Naive subsets typically showed greater estimated richness than memory subsets.

Of note for this clone: The antigen is not known.

The CDR3 has 18 residues. Deletions cut 0 bases from V and 1 base from J, with 17 bases between. Germline V CDR1 and CDR2: SGHKS, YYEKEE (reference sequence). Libraries were prepared by immunoSEQ multiplex PCR; TCRdb keeps only in-frame clonotypes and omits some of them. The sample lists roughly 2.5 million clones; roughly nine tenths were seen once. The chain couples TRBV5-5 to TRBJ1-5; D is possibly TRBD1 (6 bases). The clonotype originates from a young man in good health. Sequenced material: naive CD4+ T cells sorted from blood. Subset indicated: CD45RA+ positively selected. Here the CDR3 reads CASSLGPGEGGSNQPQHF. The CDR3 nucleotides are TGTGCCAGCAGCTTGGGGCCAGGGGAGGGTGGAAGCAATCAGCCCCAGCATTTT.